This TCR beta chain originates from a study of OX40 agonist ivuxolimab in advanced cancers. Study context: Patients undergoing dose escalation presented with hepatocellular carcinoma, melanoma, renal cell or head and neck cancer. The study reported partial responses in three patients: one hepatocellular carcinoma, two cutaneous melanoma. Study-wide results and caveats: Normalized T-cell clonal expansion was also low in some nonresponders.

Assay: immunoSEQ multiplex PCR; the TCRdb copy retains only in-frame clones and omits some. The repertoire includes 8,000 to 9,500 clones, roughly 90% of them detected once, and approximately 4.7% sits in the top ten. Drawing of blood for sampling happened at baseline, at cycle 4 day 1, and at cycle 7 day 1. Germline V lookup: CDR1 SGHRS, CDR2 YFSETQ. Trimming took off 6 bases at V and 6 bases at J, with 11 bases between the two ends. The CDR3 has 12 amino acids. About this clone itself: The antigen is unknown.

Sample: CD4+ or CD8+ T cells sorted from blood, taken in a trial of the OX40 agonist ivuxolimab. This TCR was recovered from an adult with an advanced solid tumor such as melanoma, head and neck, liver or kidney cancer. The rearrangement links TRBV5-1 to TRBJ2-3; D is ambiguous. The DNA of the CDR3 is TGCGCCAGCACGTCCACCGGGGATACGCAGTATTTT. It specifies CASTSTGDTQYF.